The rows below give T cell receptor beta chains drawn from one sample of a study of T cells in Graves' hyperthyroidism and ophthalmopathy. TCRdb reprocessed the multiplex PCR reads with MiXCR, giving one entry per CDR3 protein. This sample carries around 520,000 distinct CDR3 sequences, 12% to 15% of them seen once, and the ten largest clones take around 14%. Input material: blood. Receptors were obtained from a woman aged 40 to 50 with Graves' hyperthyroidism. The CDR3 runs from the conserved cysteine through the conserved F or W. The order of the fields is clone size, J gene, V gene, D gene, CDR3 protein, CDR3 DNA. A D gene is named only where the DNA matches it firmly. A row's size may be missing; if present it is once, few, many or a size class.

clone size: few
J gene: TRBJ1-1
V gene: TRBV4-1
D gene: NA
CDR3 protein: CASSQDLGLVNTEAFF
CDR3 DNA: TGCGCCAGCAGCCAAGATCTTGGACTTGTGAACACTGAAGCTTTCTTT

clone size: many
J gene: TRBJ2-7
V gene: TRBV5-1
D gene: NA
CDR3 protein: CASGSPGVGEQYF
CDR3 DNA: TGCGCCAGCGGCTCCCCAGGGGTCGGCGAGCAGTACTTC

clone size: NA
J gene: TRBJ2-2
V gene: TRBV6-5
D gene: NA
CDR3 protein: CASSYLTGTGELFF
CDR3 DNA: TGTGCCAGCAGTTACCTAACGGGCACCGGGGAGCTGTTTTTT

clone size: few
J gene: TRBJ1-4
V gene: TRBV5-1
D gene: NA
CDR3 protein: CASSPEGTNEKLFF
CDR3 DNA: TGCGCCAGCAGCCCGGAGGGAACTAATGAAAAACTGTTTTTT

clone size: many
J gene: TRBJ1-1
V gene: TRBV28
D gene: NA
CDR3 protein: CASSFDSLGGNFF
CDR3 DNA: TGTGCCAGCAGTTTTGACTCACTTGGGGGAAATTTCTTT

clone size: many
J gene: TRBJ2-7
V gene: TRBV15
D gene: NA
CDR3 protein: CATSRVRKGYEQYF
CDR3 DNA: TGTGCCACCAGCAGAGTTCGGAAGGGCTACGAGCAGTACTTC

clone size: many
J gene: TRBJ2-2
V gene: TRBV6-8
D gene: TRBD1
CDR3 protein: CASSSAGLNLNPGQGRLNTGELFF
CDR3 DNA: TGTGCCAGCAGTTCCGCCGGGCTAAACCTTAATCCGGGACAGGGTCGCCTTAACACCGGGGAGCTGTTTTTT

clone size: NA
J gene: TRBJ2-1
V gene: TRBV28
D gene: NA
CDR3 protein: CASRTPRGGANYNEQFF
CDR3 DNA: TGTGCCAGCAGAACACCAAGAGGGGGGGCGAACTACAATGAGCAGTTCTTC

clone size: NA
J gene: TRBJ2-7
V gene: TRBV20-1
D gene: TRBD2
CDR3 protein: CSARGGTSTFYEQYF
CDR3 DNA: TGCAGTGCTAGAGGGGGGACTAGCACTTTCTACGAGCAGTACTTC

clone size: NA
J gene: TRBJ2-7
V gene: TRBV7-9
D gene: NA
CDR3 protein: CASSLGNNDEQYF
CDR3 DNA: TGTGCCAGCAGCTTAGGCAATAATGACGAGCAGTACTTC

clone size: many
J gene: TRBJ2-1
V gene: TRBV7-2
D gene: NA
CDR3 protein: CASSSDINEQFF
CDR3 DNA: TGTGCCAGCAGCTCAGATATCAATGAGCAGTTCTTC

clone size: many
J gene: TRBJ2-2
V gene: TRBV12-3/TRBV12-4
D gene: TRBD2
CDR3 protein: CASGGLAGGFGTGELFF
CDR3 DNA: TGTGCCAGCGGGGGACTAGCGGGAGGCTTCGGGACCGGGGAGCTGTTTTTT

clone size: many
J gene: TRBJ1-5
V gene: TRBV30
D gene: NA
CDR3 protein: CAWSQAGSNQPQHF
CDR3 DNA: TGTGCCTGGAGTCAAGCAGGGAGCAATCAGCCCCAGCATTTT

clone size: many
J gene: TRBJ2-5
V gene: TRBV5-1
D gene: NA
CDR3 protein: CASSSRQGGETQYF
CDR3 DNA: TGCGCCAGCAGCTCAAGACAGGGAGGAGAGACCCAGTACTTC

clone size: NA
J gene: TRBJ1-1
V gene: TRBV29-1
D gene: NA
CDR3 protein: CSVEGSLNTEAFF
CDR3 DNA: TGCAGCGTTGAGGGCAGTCTGAACACTGAAGCTTTCTTT

clone size: many
J gene: TRBJ2-2
V gene: TRBV11-2
D gene: TRBD2
CDR3 protein: CASSLGTSGFTGELFF
CDR3 DNA: TGTGCCAGCAGCTTAGGGACTAGCGGGTTCACCGGGGAGCTGTTTTTT

clone size: NA
J gene: TRBJ1-1
V gene: TRBV5-4
D gene: NA
CDR3 protein: CASSLGGRKVNTEAFF
CDR3 DNA: TGTGCCAGCAGCTTGGGAGGGAGGAAAGTGAACACTGAAGCTTTCTTT

clone size: few
J gene: TRBJ2-7
V gene: TRBV15
D gene: NA
CDR3 protein: CATSRGVADYEQYF
CDR3 DNA: TGTGCCACCAGCAGAGGGGTAGCGGACTACGAGCAGTACTTC

clone size: few
J gene: TRBJ2-3
V gene: TRBV3-1
D gene: NA
CDR3 protein: CAGSHKASGDTQYF
CDR3 DNA: TGTGCCGGCAGCCATAAGGCGTCGGGAGATACGCAGTATTTT

clone size: few
J gene: TRBJ1-4
V gene: TRBV7-2
D gene: TRBD1
CDR3 protein: CASSTGQGTNEKLFF
CDR3 DNA: TGTGCCAGCAGCACCGGACAGGGAACTAATGAAAAACTGTTTTTT

clone size: many
J gene: TRBJ2-7
V gene: TRBV29-1
D gene: TRBD2
CDR3 protein: CSASSTSGTYEQYF
CDR3 DNA: TGCAGCGCTTCCTCGACTAGCGGGACCTACGAGCAGTACTTC

clone size: many
J gene: TRBJ2-3
V gene: TRBV5-1
D gene: NA
CDR3 protein: CASTAGTDTQYF
CDR3 DNA: TGCGCCAGCACGGCAGGCACAGATACGCAGTATTTT

clone size: many
J gene: TRBJ1-1
V gene: TRBV5-1
D gene: NA
CDR3 protein: CASSQHRAAGTEAFF
CDR3 DNA: TGCGCCAGCAGCCAACACAGGGCGGCAGGGACTGAAGCTTTCTTT

clone size: many
J gene: TRBJ2-1
V gene: TRBV12-3/TRBV12-4
D gene: TRBD1
CDR3 protein: CASTGTGDPNEQFF
CDR3 DNA: TGTGCCAGCACCGGGACAGGGGACCCAAATGAGCAGTTCTTC

clone size: NA
J gene: TRBJ1-2
V gene: TRBV20-1
D gene: NA
CDR3 protein: CSAPEPSPYGYTF
CDR3 DNA: TGCAGTGCACCGGAGCCCTCGCCCTATGGCTACACCTTC

clone size: many
J gene: TRBJ2-5
V gene: TRBV12-3/TRBV12-4
D gene: NA
CDR3 protein: CASSLGVAASIQETQYF
CDR3 DNA: TGTGCCAGCAGTTTAGGGGTAGCGGCATCGATCCAAGAGACCCAGTACTTC

clone size: NA
J gene: TRBJ1-6
V gene: TRBV20-1
D gene: NA
CDR3 protein: CSARKESSYNSPLHF
CDR3 DNA: TGCAGTGCTAGGAAGGAGAGCTCCTATAATTCACCCCTCCACTTT

clone size: many
J gene: TRBJ2-7
V gene: TRBV27
D gene: TRBD1
CDR3 protein: CASSLSYGDSPSYEQYF
CDR3 DNA: TGTGCCAGCAGTTTATCATACGGGGACAGTCCTTCCTACGAGCAGTACTTC

clone size: many
J gene: TRBJ2-1
V gene: TRBV20-1
D gene: TRBD2
CDR3 protein: CSAVASGSSHSYNEQFF
CDR3 DNA: TGCAGTGCCGTGGCTAGCGGGAGCTCCCACTCCTACAATGAGCAGTTCTTC

clone size: many
J gene: TRBJ2-1
V gene: TRBV10-3
D gene: TRBD2
CDR3 protein: CAITRTSGPSYNEQFF
CDR3 DNA: TGTGCCATCACCAGGACTAGCGGGCCCTCCTACAATGAGCAGTTCTTC

clone size: few
J gene: TRBJ1-4
V gene: TRBV20-1
D gene: NA
CDR3 protein: CSAREQSTNEKLFF
CDR3 DNA: TGCAGTGCTAGAGAACAGTCAACTAATGAAAAACTGTTTTTT

clone size: many
J gene: TRBJ2-7
V gene: TRBV10-3
D gene: NA
CDR3 protein: CATRGTITGPSYEQYF
CDR3 DNA: TGTGCCACCAGAGGGACGATAACCGGGCCGTCCTACGAGCAGTACTTC

clone size: many
J gene: TRBJ2-1
V gene: TRBV28
D gene: TRBD1
CDR3 protein: CASSSQGANEQFF
CDR3 DNA: TGTGCCAGCAGTTCTCAGGGGGCCAATGAGCAGTTCTTC